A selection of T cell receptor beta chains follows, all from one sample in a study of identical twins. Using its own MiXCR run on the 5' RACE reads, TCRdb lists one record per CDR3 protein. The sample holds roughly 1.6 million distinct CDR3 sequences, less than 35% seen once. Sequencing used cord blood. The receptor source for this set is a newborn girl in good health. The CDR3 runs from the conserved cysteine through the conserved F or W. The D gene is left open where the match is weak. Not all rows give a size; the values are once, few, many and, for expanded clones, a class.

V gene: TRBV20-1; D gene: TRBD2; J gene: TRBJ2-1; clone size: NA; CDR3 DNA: TGCAGTGCTAGTTGGGGGGGAACTAGTCTCTACAATGAGCAGTTCTTC; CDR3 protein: CSASWGGTSLYNEQFF
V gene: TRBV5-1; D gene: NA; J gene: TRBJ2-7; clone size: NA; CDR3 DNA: TGCGCCAGCAGCCCCGGGACTTCCGCCCTAGGCGAGCAGTACTTC; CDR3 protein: CASSPGTSALGEQYF
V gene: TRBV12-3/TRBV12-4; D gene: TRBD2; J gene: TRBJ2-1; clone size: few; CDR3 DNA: TGTGCCAGCAGCGGCGGGAGGGCCCCATACAATGAGCAGTTCTTC; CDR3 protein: CASSGGRAPYNEQFF
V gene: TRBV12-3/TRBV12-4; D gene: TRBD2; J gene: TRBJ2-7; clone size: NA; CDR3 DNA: TGTGCCAGCAGTTTCGAGACTAGCGGGAGCTACGAGCAGTACTTC; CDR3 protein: CASSFETSGSYEQYF
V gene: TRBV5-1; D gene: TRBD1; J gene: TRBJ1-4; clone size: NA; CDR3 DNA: TGCGCCAGCAGCCCGGACAGGACAAAACTGTTTTTT; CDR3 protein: CASSPDRTKLFF
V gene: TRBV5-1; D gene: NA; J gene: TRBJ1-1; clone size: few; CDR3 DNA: TGCGCCAGCAGAACTGGTTTCGACAGGTCGAACACTGAAGCTTTCTTT; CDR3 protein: CASRTGFDRSNTEAFF
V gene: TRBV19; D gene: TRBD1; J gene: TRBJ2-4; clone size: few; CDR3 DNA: TGTGCCAGTAGTATAACGGACAGGCTAGCCAAAAACATTCAGTACTTC; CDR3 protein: CASSITDRLAKNIQYF
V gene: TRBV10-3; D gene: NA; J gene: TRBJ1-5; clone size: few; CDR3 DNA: TGTGCCATCAGCCCAAGTAGCAATCAGCCCCAGCATTTT; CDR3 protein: CAISPSSNQPQHF
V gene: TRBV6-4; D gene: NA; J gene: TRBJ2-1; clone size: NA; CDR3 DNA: TGTGCCATCCAAAGGGGCAATGAGCAGTTCTTC; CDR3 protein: CAIQRGNEQFF
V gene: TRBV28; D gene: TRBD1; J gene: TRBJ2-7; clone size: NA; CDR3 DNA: TGTGCCAGCAACTACAGGGGTTACGAGCAGTACTTC; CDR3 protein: CASNYRGYEQYF
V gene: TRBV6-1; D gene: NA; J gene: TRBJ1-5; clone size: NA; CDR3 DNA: TGTGCCAGCAAGCAGGGTGTTGCGCAGCCCCAGCATTTT; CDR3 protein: CASKQGVAQPQHF
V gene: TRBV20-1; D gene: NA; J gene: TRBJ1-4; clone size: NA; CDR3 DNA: TGCAGTGCTACCAAACCGGGGACTTCTAATGAAAAACTGTTTTTT; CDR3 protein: CSATKPGTSNEKLFF
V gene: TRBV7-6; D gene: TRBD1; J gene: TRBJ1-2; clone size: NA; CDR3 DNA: TGTGCCAGCAGCCCCCAACAGGGGGTAGAGGGATGTGGCTACACCTTC; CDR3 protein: CASSPQQGVEGCGYTF
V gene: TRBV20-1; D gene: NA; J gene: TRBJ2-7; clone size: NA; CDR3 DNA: TGCAGTGCTACCGACTCCTCCTACGAGCAGTACTTC; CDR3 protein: CSATDSSYEQYF
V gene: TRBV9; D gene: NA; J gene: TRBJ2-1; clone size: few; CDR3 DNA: TGTGCCAGCAGCTCGACCCTCCCCCTCAATGAGCAGTTCTTC; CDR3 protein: CASSSTLPLNEQFF
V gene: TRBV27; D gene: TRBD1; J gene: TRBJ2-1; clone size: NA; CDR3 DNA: TGTGCCAGCAGTTTGAAGGGGACAGGCGCTTACAATGAGCAGTTCTTC; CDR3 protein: CASSLKGTGAYNEQFF
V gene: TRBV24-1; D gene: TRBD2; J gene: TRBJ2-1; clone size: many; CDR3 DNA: TGTGCCACCAGTGATTGGACTAGCGGGAGGGCCAATGAGCAGTTCTTC; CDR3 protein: CATSDWTSGRANEQFF
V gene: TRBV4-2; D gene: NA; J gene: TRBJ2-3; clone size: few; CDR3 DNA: TGTGCCAGCAGCCAAGGTCATCGGGGCGGGAGCACAGATACGCAGTATTTT; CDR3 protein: CASSQGHRGGSTDTQYF
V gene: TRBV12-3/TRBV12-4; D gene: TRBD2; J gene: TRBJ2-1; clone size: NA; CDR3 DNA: TGTGCCAGCAGTTTAGAGCGGGGGTACTCCTACAATGAGCAGTTCTTC; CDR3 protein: CASSLERGYSYNEQFF
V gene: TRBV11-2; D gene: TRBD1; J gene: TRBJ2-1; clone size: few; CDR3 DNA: TGTGCCAGCAGCTTACAGGGCCAGGGGGATGAGCAGTTCTTC; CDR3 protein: CASSLQGQGDEQFF
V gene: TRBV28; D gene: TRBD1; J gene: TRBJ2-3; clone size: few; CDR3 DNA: TGTGCCAGCAGAATCCAGGGGGCAGATACGCAGTATTTT; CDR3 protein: CASRIQGADTQYF
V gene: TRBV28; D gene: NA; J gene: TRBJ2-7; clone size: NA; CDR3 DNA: TGTGCCAGCAGTCAGGCGAGGGCAGGGCCCACCTACGAGCAGTACTTC; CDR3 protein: CASSQARAGPTYEQYF
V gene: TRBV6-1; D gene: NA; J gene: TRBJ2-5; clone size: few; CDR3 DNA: TGTGCCAGCAGTGATATCAGGTTGCGAGAGACCCAGTACTTC; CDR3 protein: CASSDIRLRETQYF
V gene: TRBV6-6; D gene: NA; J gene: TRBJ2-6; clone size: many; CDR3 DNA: TGTGCCAGCAGTTACTATCTCCGGGACGGGGCCAACGTCCTGACTTTC; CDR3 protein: CASSYYLRDGANVLTF
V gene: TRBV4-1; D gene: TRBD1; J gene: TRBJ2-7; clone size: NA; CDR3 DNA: TGCGCCAGCAGCCGCACCGGGACAGGGGGCCCCACCCAGTACTTC; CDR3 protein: CASSRTGTGGPTQYF
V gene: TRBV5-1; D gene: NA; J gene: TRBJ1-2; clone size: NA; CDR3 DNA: TGCGCCAGCAGCTCTTTATCTGTCTCTCGTCGCGTAGGGACTAACTATGGCTACACCTTC; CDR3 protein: CASSSLSVSRRVGTNYGYTF
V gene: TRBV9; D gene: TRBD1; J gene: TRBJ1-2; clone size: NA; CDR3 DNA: TGTGCCAGCAGCGTAGTTGGACAGGGGGCGAGTGGCTACACCTTC; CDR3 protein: CASSVVGQGASGYTF
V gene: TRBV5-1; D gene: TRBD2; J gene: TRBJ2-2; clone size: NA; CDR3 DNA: TGCGCCACCCGGACTAGCGGGAGTTCCGGGGAGCTGTTTTTT; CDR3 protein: CATRTSGSSGELFF
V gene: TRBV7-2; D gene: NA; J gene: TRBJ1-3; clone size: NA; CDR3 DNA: TGTGCCAGCAGCTTAGATCCCAGAGGGGACTTCGGAAACACCATATATTTT; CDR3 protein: CASSLDPRGDFGNTIYF